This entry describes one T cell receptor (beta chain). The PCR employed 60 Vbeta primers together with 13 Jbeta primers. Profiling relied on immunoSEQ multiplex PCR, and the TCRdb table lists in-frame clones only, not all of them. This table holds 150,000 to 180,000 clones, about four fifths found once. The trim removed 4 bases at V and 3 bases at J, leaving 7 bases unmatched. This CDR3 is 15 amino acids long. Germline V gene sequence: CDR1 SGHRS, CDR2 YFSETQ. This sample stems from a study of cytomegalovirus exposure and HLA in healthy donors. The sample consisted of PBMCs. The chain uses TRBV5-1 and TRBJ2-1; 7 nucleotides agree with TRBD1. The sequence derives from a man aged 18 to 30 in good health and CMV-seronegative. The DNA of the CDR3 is TGCGCCAGCAGCGAAGGGACAGCCGACTACAATGAGCAGTTCTTC. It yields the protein CASSEGTADYNEQFF.